The 14 T cell receptor beta chains reported below all come from one sample, sequenced in a study of identifying expanded T cells in peripheral blood. Sequenced by immunoSEQ multiplex PCR; TCRdb stores in-frame clones only, minus some. The sample holds some 78,000 clones; 80% to 85% are singletons and the top ten take roughly a fifth. Specimen: blood. The source is a person aged 18 to 75 in good health.

The rearrangement joins TRBV10-3 to TRBJ1-2, with 9 nucleotides matching TRBD1. Germline V gene sequence: CDR1 ENHRY, CDR2 SYGVKD. The V gene end was trimmed by 0 bases and the J gene end by 5 bases; junction bases not matched to a gene: 10. This CDR3 comprises 17 residues. The CDR3 coding sequence is TGTGCCATCAGTGAGTCTCTTGTACAGGGGGCAGGGTATGGCTACACCTTC. Residues: CAISESLVQGAGYGYTF.

The CDR3 DNA reads TGTGCCAGCAGCTTTGCGATAGAGATAGGGTCTGGCTACACCTTC. Amino acid sequence: CASSFAIEIGSGYTF. The chain employs TRBV5-4 and TRBJ1-2; no clear D gene. CDR3 length equals 15 residues. V lost 2 bases and J lost 7, with 18 bases in between. The germline gives CDR1 SGHNT, CDR2 YYREEE (reference sequence).

The CDR3 loop reads CASSLEVTDTQYF. The CDR3 DNA reads TGTGCCAGCAGCCTCGAGGTCACAGATACGCAGTATTTT. V and J are TRBV11-2 and TRBJ2-3; no definite D call. V was trimmed by 5 bases and J by 2 bases, leaving 8 bases between them. Germline V gene sequence: CDR1 SGHAT, CDR2 FQNNGV. The CDR3 contains 13 residues.

The gene calls are TRBV7-3 and TRBJ2-1; the D gene is possibly TRBD2 (5 bases). The length of the CDR3 is 15 residues. Between the trimmed V and J ends, which lost 1 base and 2 bases, there was a span of 9 bases. The germline CDR1 and CDR2 sequences are SGHTA and FQGTGA. In DNA, the CDR3 is TGTGCCAGCAGCTTAAACGGAGGCCCCTACAATGAGCAGTTCTTC. Its protein is CASSLNGGPYNEQFF.

This clone appeared a few times. The chain is built from TRBV9 and TRBJ2-1, with D possibly TRBD2 on 6 matching bases. V lost 5 bases and J 2 bases, leaving 20 bases between the germline ends. Germline values: CDR1 SGDLS, CDR2 YYNGEE. The CDR3 extends over 17 amino acids. In DNA, the CDR3 is TGTGCCAGCAGTCCGCGGGATCTTTACGACGCCTACAATGAGCAGTTCTTC. As protein: CASSPRDLYDAYNEQFF.

The chain has TRBV30 and TRBJ2-7; no reliable D call. V lost 2 bases and J 6 bases, leaving 14 bases between the germline ends. CDR1 GTSNPN and CDR2 SVGIG come from the germline V gene (reference sequence). This CDR3 has 13 residues. The CDR3 region has the DNA TGTGCCTGGAGTATTGGTACCTGGGGCGAGCAGTACTTC. It specifies CAWSIGTWGEQYF.

The chain carries TRBV4-2 and TRBJ1-1, with D unresolved. The CDR3 consists of 17 residues. The V and J ends lost 4 bases and 4 bases respectively, with 22 bases between them. In germline, CDR1 is LGHNA, CDR2 YNFKEQ. Written as DNA, the CDR3 is TGTGCCAGCAGCCCCTCCTCGGCATTGGGAATCGGCACTGAAGCTTTCTTT. Translating it yields CASSPSSALGIGTEAFF.

This clone has at least ten counts. The rearrangement links TRBV30 to TRBJ2-2, with TRBD2 matching over 15 bases. The CDR3 loop spans 14 amino acids. CDR1 is GTSNPN and CDR2 is SVGIG in the germline V gene (reference sequence). V shed 5 bases, J shed 6 bases, and the junction held 1 base outside the gene matches. This CDR3 is CAWRTSGRAGELFF. The CDR3 DNA is TGTGCCTGGCGGACTAGCGGGAGGGCCGGGGAGCTGTTTTTT.

Regarding this clone: One junction end disagrees with the germline gene, perhaps due to a read error. This chain links TRBV7-7 with TRBJ2-1, with 8 bases fitting TRBD2. This CDR3 spans 15 amino acids. CDR1 is SSHAT and CDR2 is FNYEAQ in the germline V gene (reference sequence). The CDR3 sequence: CASSLLRLAGNEQFF. The DNA for the CDR3 is TGTGCTAGCAGCTTACTTCGGCTAGCGGGCAATGAGCAGTTCTTC.

The gene calls are TRBV20-1 and TRBJ2-1, with D unresolved. V was cut by 3 bases and J by 9 bases, with 6 bases left in between. This CDR3 is built from 10 residues. Germline V gene sequence: CDR1 DFQATT, CDR2 SNEGSKA (reference sequence). The CDR3 DNA follows: TGCAGTGCTAGTTACGGTGAGCAGTTCTTC. Translating gives CSASYGEQFF.

The chain joins TRBV15 to TRBJ2-1; 7 bases are shared with TRBD2. The CDR3 loop spans 14 amino acids. V shed 5 bases and J 8 bases; nucleotides not matched to a gene: 9. Germline V gene lookup returns CDR1 LNHNV and CDR2 YYDKDF (reference sequence). As DNA, the CDR3 is TGTGCCACCAGCGGGCGACTAGCCAAGGATGAGCAGTTCTTC. This sequence encodes CATSGRLAKDEQFF. Looking up the rest from reference TRBV15 and TRBJ2-1 gives the full variable domain: DAMVIQNPRYQVTQFGKPVTLSCSQTLNHNVMYWYQQKSSQAPKLLFHYYDKDFNNEADTPDNFQSRRPNTSFCFLDIRSPGLGDTAMYLCATSGRLAKDEQFFGPGTRLTVL.

The V call is TRBV19, the J call TRBJ2-3; TRBD1 might be the D (6 bases). Between the trimmed V and J ends, which lost 5 bases and 5 bases, there was a span of 20 bases. Germline CDR1 reads LNHDA; CDR2 reads SQIVND (reference sequence). The CDR3 consists of 16 residues. The CDR3 nucleotides are TGTGCCAGTAGTGAACGATCTGGGGGCGCGGGAGATACGCAGTATTTT. This sequence encodes CASSERSGGAGDTQYF.

This chain uses TRBV12-2 with TRBJ1-5; the table's D call, TRBD1, has no DNA check behind it. TRBV12-2 is shown as a pseudogene. The CDR3 totals 16 residues. The CDR3 coding sequence is TGTGCAAGTCGCCTCGGCAGGGTCAGTAGCAATCAGCCCCAGCATTTT. Translating it yields CASRLGRVSSNQPQHF.

This chain connects TRBV4-2 to TRBJ2-1, with a tentative D call TRBD2 (6 bases). The CDR3 is made up of 15 amino acids. V was cut by 0 bases and J by 2 bases, with 8 bases left in between. The germline gives CDR1 LGHNA, CDR2 YNFKEQ. This CDR3 is CASSQESGAYNEQFF. CDR3 nucleotide sequence: TGTGCCAGCAGCCAAGAGTCGGGGGCCTACAATGAGCAGTTCTTC.